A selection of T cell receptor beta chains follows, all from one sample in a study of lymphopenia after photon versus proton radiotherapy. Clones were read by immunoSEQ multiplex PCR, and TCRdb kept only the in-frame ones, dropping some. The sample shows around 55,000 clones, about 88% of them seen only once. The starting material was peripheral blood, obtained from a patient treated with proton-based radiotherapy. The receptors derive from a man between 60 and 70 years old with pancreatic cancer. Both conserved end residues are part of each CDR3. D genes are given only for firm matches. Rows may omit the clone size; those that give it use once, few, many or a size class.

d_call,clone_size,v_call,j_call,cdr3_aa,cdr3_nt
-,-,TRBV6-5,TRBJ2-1,CASSYIVGDNEQFF,TGTGCCAGCAGTTATATAGTGGGTGACAATGAGCAGTTCTTC
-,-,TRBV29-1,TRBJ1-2,CSVEVGGLGNYGYTF,TGCAGCGTTGAAGTAGGGGGGCTCGGCAACTATGGCTACACCTTC
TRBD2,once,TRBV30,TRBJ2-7,CAWSRSGREQYF,TGTGCCTGGAGTCGTAGCGGGCGCGAGCAGTACTTC
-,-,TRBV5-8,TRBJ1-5,CASSFRQINQPQHF,TGTGCCAGCAGCTTCCGACAGATAAATCAGCCCCAGCATTTT
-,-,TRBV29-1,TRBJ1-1,CSFETRNVMNTEAFF,TGCAGCTTCGAAACCCGGAATGTAATGAACACTGAAGCTTTCTTT
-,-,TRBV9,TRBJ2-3,CASSDGTSTDTQYF,TGTGCCAGCAGCGACGGGACTAGCACAGATACGCAGTATTTT
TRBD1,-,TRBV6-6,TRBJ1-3,CASGTGTYGNTIYF,TGTGCCAGCGGGACAGGGACTTATGGAAACACCATATATTTT
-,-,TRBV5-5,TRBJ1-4,CASSLGRRLTTNEKLFF,TGTGCCAGCAGCTTGGGACGCCGTCTAACAACTAATGAAAAACTGTTTTTT
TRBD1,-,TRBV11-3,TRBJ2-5,CASSPWTGDRETQYF,TGTGCCAGCAGCCCCTGGACAGGGGATCGGGAGACCCAGTACTTC
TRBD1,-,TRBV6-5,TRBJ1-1,CASSNRGTAEAFF,TGTGCCAGCAGCAACAGGGGGACTGCGGAAGCTTTCTTT
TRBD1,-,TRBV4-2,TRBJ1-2,CASSQVRDRGNGYTF,TGTGCCAGCAGCCAAGTTAGGGACAGGGGTAATGGCTACACCTTC
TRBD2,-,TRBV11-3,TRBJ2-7,CASSLGTSGIGEQYF,TGTGCCAGCAGCTTAGGGACTAGCGGGATCGGCGAGCAGTACTTC
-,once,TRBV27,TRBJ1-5,CATPILTGSNQPQHF,TGTGCCACCCCCATTCTAACTGGTTCCAATCAGCCCCAGCATTTT
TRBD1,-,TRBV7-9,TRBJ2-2,CASGRQGFRTGELFF,TGTGCCAGCGGACGACAGGGGTTCCGGACCGGGGAGCTGTTTTTT
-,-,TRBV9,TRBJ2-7,CASSVSGGLYEQYF,TGTGCCAGCAGCGTTAGTGGGGGGCTTTACGAGCAGTACTTC
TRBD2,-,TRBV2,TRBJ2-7,CASTVGLAGSSYEQYF,TGTGCCAGCACGGTTGGACTAGCGGGGAGCTCCTACGAGCAGTACTTC
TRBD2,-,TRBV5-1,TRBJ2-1,CASSLVAGGRDEQFF,TGCGCCAGCAGCTTGGTAGCGGGAGGGAGGGATGAGCAGTTCTTC
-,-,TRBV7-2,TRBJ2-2,CASSHSGASGTGELFF,TGTGCCAGCAGCCACTCAGGGGCCTCTGGAACCGGGGAGCTGTTTTTT
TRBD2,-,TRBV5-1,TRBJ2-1,CASSGRTSGNNEQFF,TGCGCCAGCTCTGGCCGGACTAGCGGGAACAATGAGCAGTTCTTC
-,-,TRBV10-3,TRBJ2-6,CAIKAVAPGANVLTF,TGTGCCATCAAGGCGGTCGCACCTGGGGCCAACGTCCTGACTTTC
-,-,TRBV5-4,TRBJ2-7,CASSSVGRLEQYF,TGTGCCAGCAGCTCGGTCGGACGCCTCGAGCAGTACTTC
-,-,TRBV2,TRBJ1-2,CASRGRTDGYTF,TGTGCCAGCAGGGGACGTACAGATGGCTACACCTTC
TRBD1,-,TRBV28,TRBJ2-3,CASSFRTGYTDTQYF,TGTGCCAGCAGTTTTCGGACAGGGTATACAGATACGCAGTATTTT
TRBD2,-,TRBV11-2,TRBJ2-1,CASSLDLLGGRASGNEQFF,TGTGCCAGCAGCTTAGATCTCCTTGGCGGGAGGGCCTCGGGCAATGAGCAGTTCTTC
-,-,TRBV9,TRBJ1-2,CASSVVGAYGYTF,TGTGCCAGCAGCGTAGTGGGGGCGTATGGCTACACCTTC
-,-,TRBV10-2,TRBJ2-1,CASSEIGRAHNEQFF,TGCGCCAGCAGTGAGATTGGCAGGGCCCACAATGAGCAGTTCTTC
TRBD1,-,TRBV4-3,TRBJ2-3,CASSSRATGGTDTQYF,TGCGCCAGCAGCTCAAGAGCCACAGGGGGCACAGATACGCAGTATTTT
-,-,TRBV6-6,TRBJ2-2,CASSYSTVAGELFF,TGTGCCAGCAGTTACTCTACGGTAGCCGGGGAGCTGTTTTTT
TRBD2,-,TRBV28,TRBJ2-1,CASSSPSGSVYNEQFF,TGTGCCAGCAGTTCCCCTAGCGGGAGCGTCTACAATGAGCAGTTCTTC
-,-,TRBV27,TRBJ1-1,CASSLSLNTEAFF,TGTGCCAGCAGTTTATCACTGAACACTGAAGCTTTCTTT
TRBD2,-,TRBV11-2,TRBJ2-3,CASSLQRSRLAGTDTQYF,TGTGCCAGCAGCTTACAGAGGTCTCGACTAGCTGGCACAGATACGCAGTATTTT
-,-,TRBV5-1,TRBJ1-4,CASSLNPRQVDNEKLFF,TGCGCCAGCAGCTTAAACCCCCGACAGGTGGATAATGAAAAACTGTTTTTT
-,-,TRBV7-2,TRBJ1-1,CASSLSRHTEAFF,TGTGCCAGCAGCCTGTCGAGACACACTGAAGCTTTCTTT
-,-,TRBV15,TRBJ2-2,CATSRRTGELFF,TGTGCCACCAGCAGGCGGACCGGGGAGCTGTTTTTT
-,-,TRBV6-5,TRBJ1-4,CASSGEVGKLFF,TGTGCCAGCAGTGGGGAAGTTGGAAAACTGTTTTTT
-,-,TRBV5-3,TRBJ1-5,CARSLVWDSNQPQHF,TGTGCCAGAAGCTTGGTGTGGGATAGCAATCAGCCCCAGCATTTT
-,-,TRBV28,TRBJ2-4,CASSLGLAKNIQYF,TGTGCCAGCAGTTTGGGGCTAGCCAAAAACATTCAGTACTTC
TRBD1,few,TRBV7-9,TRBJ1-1,CASSLPRTDRVRASFF,TGTGCCAGCAGCTTACCAAGAACAGACAGGGTTAGGGCGTCTTTCTTT
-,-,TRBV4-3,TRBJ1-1,CASSQSRGVTEAFF,TGCGCCAGCAGCCAATCGCGGGGGGTCACTGAAGCTTTCTTT
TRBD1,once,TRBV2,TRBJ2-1,CASSDWGQGRNEQFF,TGTGCCAGCAGTGACTGGGGACAGGGCAGAAATGAGCAGTTCTTC
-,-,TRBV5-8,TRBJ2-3,CASSFGHTDTQYF,TGTGCCAGCAGCTTCGGACACACAGATACGCAGTATTTT
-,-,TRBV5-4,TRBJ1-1,CASSQRLTANTEAFF,TGTGCCAGCAGTCAGCGCTTGACGGCGAACACTGAAGCTTTCTTT
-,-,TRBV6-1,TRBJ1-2,CASRTAAGTYGYTF,TGTGCCAGCAGGACCGCCGCAGGGACCTATGGCTACACCTTC
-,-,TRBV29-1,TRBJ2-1,CSDRRGSPYNEQFF,TGCAGCGACCGCCGCGGGTCCCCCTACAATGAGCAGTTCTTC
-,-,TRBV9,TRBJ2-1,CASSVGSWSNEQFF,TGTGCCAGCAGCGTAGGGAGTTGGTCTAATGAGCAGTTCTTC
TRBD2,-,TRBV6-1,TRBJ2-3,CASSELAGGRLASTDTQYF,TGTGCCAGCAGTGAACTAGCGGGAGGAAGATTGGCGAGCACAGATACGCAGTATTTT
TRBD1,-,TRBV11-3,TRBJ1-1,CASRRTGGYEAFF,TGTGCCAGCAGACGGACAGGGGGTTATGAAGCTTTCTTT
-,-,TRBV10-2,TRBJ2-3,CASTKGADTQYF,TGCGCCAGCACCAAGGGGGCAGATACGCAGTATTTT
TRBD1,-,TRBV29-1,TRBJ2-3,CSAKSRGPDTQYF,TGCAGCGCAAAGTCCAGGGGGCCAGATACGCAGTATTTT
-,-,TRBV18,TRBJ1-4,CASSKTDRANEKLFF,TGTGCCAGCTCAAAAACGGACCGCGCTAATGAAAAACTGTTTTTT
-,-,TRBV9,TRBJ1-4,CASSQGGSINEKLFF,TGTGCCAGCAGCCAAGGCGGCTCCATAAATGAAAAACTGTTTTTT
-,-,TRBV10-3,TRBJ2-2,CAISGTGELFF,TGTGCCATCAGTGGAACCGGGGAGCTGTTTTTT